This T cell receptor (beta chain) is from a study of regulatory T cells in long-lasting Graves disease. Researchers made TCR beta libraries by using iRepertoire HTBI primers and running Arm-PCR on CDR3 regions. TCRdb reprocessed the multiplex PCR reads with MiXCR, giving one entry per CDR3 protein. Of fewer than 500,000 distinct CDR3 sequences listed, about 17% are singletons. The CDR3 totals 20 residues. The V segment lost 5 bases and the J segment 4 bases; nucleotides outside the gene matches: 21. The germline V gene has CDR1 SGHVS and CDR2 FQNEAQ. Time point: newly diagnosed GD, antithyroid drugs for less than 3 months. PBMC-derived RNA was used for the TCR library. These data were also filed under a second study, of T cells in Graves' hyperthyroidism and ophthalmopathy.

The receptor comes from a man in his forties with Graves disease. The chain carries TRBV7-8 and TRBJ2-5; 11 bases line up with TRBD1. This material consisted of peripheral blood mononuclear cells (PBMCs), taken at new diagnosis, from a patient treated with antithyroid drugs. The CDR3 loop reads CASSQDLIGQGALWAETQYF. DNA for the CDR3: TGTGCCAGCAGCCAAGATCTTATCGGACAGGGGGCACTTTGGGCAGAGACCCAGTACTTC.